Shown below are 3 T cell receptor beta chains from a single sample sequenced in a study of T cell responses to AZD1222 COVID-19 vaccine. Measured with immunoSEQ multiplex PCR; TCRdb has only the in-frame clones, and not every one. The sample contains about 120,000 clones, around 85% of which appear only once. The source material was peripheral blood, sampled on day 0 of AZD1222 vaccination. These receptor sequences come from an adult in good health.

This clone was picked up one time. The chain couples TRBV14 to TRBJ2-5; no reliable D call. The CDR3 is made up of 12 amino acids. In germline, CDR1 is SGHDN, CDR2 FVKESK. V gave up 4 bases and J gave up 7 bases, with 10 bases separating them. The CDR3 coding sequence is TGTGCCAGCAGCCGTATTACGGGGACCCAGTACTTC. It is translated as CASSRITGTQYF.

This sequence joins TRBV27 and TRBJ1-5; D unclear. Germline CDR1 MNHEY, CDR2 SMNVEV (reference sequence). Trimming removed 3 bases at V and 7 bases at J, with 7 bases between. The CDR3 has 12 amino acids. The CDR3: CASSFTGQPQHF. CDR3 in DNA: TGTGCCAGCAGTTTCACTGGGCAGCCCCAGCATTTT.

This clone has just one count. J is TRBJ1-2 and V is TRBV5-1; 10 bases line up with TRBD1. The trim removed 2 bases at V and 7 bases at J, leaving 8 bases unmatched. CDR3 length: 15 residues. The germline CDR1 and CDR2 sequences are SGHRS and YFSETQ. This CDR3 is CASSFFRQGAGGYTF. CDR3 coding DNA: TGCGCCAGCAGCTTTTTCAGACAGGGGGCCGGTGGCTACACCTTC.